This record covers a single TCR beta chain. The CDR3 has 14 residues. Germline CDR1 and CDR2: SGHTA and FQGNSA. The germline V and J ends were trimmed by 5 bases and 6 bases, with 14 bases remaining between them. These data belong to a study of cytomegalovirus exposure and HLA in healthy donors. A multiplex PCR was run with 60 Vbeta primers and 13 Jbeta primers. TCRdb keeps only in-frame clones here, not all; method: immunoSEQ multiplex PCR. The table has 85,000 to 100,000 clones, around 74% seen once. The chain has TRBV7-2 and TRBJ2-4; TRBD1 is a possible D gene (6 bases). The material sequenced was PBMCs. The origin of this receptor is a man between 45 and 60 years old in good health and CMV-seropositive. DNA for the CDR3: TGTGCCAGCAGCCCACAGGGATCGGGAAACATTCAGTACTTC. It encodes CASSPQGSGNIQYF.